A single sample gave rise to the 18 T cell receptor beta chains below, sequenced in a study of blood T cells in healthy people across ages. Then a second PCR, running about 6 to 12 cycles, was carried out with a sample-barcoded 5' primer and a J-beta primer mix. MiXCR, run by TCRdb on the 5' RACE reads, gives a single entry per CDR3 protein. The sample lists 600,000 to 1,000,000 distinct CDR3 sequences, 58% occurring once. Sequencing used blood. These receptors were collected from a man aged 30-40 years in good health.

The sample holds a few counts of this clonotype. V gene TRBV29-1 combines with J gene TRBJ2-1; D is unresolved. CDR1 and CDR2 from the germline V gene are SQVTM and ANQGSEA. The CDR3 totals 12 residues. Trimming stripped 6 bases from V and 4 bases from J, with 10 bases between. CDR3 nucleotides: TGCAGCGTCGGAATGGGATACAATGAGCAGTTCTTC. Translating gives CSVGMGYNEQFF.

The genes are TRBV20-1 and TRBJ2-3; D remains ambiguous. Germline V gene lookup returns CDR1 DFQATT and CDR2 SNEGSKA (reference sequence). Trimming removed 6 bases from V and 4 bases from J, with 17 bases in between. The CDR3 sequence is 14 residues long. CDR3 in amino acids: CSATPYASADTQYF. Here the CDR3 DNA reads TGCAGTGCCACACCTTACGCGAGCGCAGATACGCAGTATTTT.

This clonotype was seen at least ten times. CDR3 loop: CASSPREGPSYEQYF. The CDR3 DNA sequence: TGTGCCAGCAGCCCGCGGGAGGGACCTTCCTACGAGCAGTACTTC. V usage is TRBV4-2 and J usage is TRBJ2-7; the match to TRBD2 covers 9 bases. The CDR3 sequence is 15 residues long. Unmatched junction bases numbered 5, after V lost 4 bases and J lost 1 base. Germline lookup yields CDR1 LGHNA and CDR2 YNFKEQ.

The CDR3 DNA sequence: TGCGCCAGCAGCCAAGTTCCTCCCCATGAGCAGTACTTC. This translates into CASSQVPPHEQYF. The chain recombines TRBV4-3 with TRBJ2-5; no definite D call. The CDR3 length is 13 residues. With 1 base removed from V and 11 bases from J, the gap between germline ends came to 14 bases. Germline-derived CDR1 and CDR2 are LGHNA and YSLEER.

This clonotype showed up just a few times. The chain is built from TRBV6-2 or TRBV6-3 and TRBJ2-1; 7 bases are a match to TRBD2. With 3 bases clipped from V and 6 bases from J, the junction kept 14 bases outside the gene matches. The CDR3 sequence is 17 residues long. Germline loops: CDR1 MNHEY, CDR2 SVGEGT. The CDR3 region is CASSYVSWEGLGNEQFF. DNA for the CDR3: TGTGCCAGCAGTTATGTTAGTTGGGAGGGGCTGGGCAATGAGCAGTTCTTC.

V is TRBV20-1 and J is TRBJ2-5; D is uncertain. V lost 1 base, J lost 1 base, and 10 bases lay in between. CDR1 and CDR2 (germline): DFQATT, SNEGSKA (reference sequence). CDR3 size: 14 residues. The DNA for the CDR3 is TGCAGTGCTAGAGGTAGGGTCTCCCAAGAGACCCAGTACTTC. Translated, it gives CSARGRVSQETQYF.

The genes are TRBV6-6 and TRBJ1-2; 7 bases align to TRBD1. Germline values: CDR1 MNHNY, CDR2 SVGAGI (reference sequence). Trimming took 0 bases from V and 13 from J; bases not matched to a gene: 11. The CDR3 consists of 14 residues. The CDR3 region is CASSYSKQGSGGTF. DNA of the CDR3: TGTGCCAGCAGTTACTCCAAACAGGGGAGTGGGGGCACCTTC.

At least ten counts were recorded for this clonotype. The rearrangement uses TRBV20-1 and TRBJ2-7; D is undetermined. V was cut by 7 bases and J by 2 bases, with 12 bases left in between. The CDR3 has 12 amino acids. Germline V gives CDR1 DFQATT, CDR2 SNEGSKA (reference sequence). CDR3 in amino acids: CSVPEQTYEQYF. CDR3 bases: TGCAGTGTCCCGGAGCAGACCTACGAGCAGTACTTC.

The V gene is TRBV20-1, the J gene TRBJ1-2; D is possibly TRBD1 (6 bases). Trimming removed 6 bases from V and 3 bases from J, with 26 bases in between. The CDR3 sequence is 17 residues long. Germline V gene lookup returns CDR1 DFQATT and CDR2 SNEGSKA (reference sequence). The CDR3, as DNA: TGCAGTGCCCAATCCATGCTCAGAACAGGGCGGGACTATGGCTACACCTTC. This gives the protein CSAQSMLRTGRDYGYTF.

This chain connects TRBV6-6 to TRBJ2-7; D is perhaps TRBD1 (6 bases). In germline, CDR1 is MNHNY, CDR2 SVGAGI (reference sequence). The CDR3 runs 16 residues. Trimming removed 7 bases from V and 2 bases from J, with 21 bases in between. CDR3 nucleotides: TGTGCCAGCAACGCTTGGACGGGACAACTTACCTACGAGCAGTACTTC. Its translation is CASNAWTGQLTYEQYF.

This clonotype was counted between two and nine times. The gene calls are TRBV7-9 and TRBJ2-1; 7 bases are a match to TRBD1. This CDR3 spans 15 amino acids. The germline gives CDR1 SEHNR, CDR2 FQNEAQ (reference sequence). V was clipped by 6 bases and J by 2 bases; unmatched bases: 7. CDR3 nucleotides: TGTGCCAGCAGGGGGACAGAGAAACCCTACAATGAGCAGTTCTTC. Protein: CASRGTEKPYNEQFF.

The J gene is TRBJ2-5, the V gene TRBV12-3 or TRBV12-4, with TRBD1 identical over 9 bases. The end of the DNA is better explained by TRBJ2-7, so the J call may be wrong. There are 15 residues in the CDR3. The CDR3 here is CASSLVTGGKHEQYF. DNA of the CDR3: TGTGCCAGCAGTTTAGTAACAGGGGGCAAACACGAGCAGTACTTC.

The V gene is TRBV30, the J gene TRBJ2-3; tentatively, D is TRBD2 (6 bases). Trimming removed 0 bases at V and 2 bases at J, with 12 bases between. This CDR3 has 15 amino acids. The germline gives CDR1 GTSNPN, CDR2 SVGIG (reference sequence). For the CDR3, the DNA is TGTGCCTGGAGTGTAGGGACTTCCCACACAGATACGCAGTATTTT. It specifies CAWSVGTSHTDTQYF. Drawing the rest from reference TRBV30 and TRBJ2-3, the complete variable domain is SQTIHQWPATLVQPVGSPLSLECTVEGTSNPNLYWYRQAAGRGLQLLFYSVGIGQISSEVPQNLSASRPQDRQFILSSKKLLLSDSGFYLCAWSVGTSHTDTQYFGPGTRLTVL.

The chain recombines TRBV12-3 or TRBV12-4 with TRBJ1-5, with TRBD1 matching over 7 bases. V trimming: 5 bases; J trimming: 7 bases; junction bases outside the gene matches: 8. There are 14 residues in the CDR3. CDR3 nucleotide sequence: TGTGCCAGCAGTCCCAACAGGGGAGAGCAGCCCCAGCATTTT. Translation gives CASSPNRGEQPQHF.

The CDR3 is CASSLNREQFF. The CDR3, as DNA: TGTGCCAGCAGTTTAAACCGAGAGCAGTTCTTC. The chain carries TRBV28 and TRBJ2-1; no firm D call. CDR3 length: 11 amino acids. The germline V gene has CDR1 MDHEN and CDR2 SYDVKM. V lost 2 bases to trimming and J lost 10 bases, with 6 bases between them.

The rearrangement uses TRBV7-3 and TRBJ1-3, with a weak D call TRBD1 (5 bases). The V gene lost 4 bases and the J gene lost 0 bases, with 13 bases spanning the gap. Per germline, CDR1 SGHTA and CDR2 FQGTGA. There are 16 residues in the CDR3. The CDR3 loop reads CASSSSPGTSGNTIYF. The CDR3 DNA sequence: TGTGCCAGCAGCTCCTCACCTGGGACCTCTGGAAACACCATATATTTT.

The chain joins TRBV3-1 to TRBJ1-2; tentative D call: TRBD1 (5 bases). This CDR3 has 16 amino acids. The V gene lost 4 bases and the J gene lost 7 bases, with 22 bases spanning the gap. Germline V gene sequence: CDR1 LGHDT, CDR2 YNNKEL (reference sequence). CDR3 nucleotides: TGTGCCAGCAGCCCAAAGACTCGGGACGATGATGCTGGCTACACCTTC. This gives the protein CASSPKTRDDDAGYTF.

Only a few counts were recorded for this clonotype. CDR3 sequence: CASSVGLAGGYNEQFF. The DNA of the CDR3 is TGTGCCAGCAGTGTGGGACTAGCGGGGGGCTACAATGAGCAGTTCTTC. The rearrangement links TRBV12-3 or TRBV12-4 to TRBJ2-1; 15 nucleotides agree with TRBD2. CDR3 length equals 16 residues. V dropped 5 bases and J dropped 3; count of bases not matched to a gene: 2.